The present T cell receptor (beta chain) was sequenced within a study of blood T cell repertoires in COVID-19. On the study more broadly: The samples span acute and convalescent COVID-19 from the United States, Italy and Spain. T cells, B-cell-depleted T cells, or PBMCs supplied cDNA or gDNA.

Trimming took 1 base from V and 0 from J, leaving 7 bases between them. Germline-derived CDR1 and CDR2 are MNHNY and SVGAGI (reference sequence). The CDR3 totals 15 residues. In the original workflow: Amplification from reference gene primers served as the basis for estimated nucleated cell counts. Measured with immunoSEQ multiplex PCR; TCRdb has only the in-frame clones, and not every one. V, J and clone size reflect that table, while D and trimming were determined from the DNA. The sample has fewer than 250,000 clones, about four fifths seen once. The chain recombines TRBV6-6 with TRBJ1-5, with D unclear. Sequenced material: peripheral blood. The clonotype was recovered from a woman aged 40 to 50 with active or convalescent COVID-19. CDR3 bases: TGTGCCAGCAGTTACTGGCAGGATAGCAATCAGCCCCAGCATTTT. Translating gives CASSYWQDSNQPQHF.